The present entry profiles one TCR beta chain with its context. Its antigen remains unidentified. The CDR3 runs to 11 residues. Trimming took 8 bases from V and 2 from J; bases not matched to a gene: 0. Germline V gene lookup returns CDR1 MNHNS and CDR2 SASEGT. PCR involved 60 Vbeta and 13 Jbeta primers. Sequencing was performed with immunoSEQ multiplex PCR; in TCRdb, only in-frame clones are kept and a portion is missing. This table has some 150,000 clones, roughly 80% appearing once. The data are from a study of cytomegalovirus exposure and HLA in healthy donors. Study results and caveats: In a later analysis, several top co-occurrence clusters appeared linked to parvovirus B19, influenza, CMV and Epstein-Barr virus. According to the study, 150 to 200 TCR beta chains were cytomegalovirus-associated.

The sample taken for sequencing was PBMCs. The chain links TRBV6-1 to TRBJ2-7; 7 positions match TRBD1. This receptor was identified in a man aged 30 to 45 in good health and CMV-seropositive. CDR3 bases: TGTGCCAGCGGGACAGCCTACGAGCAGTACTTC. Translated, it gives CASGTAYEQYF.